These T cell receptor beta chains were read from a single sample in a study of shared clonotypes between healthy human individuals. Profiling relied on immunoSEQ multiplex PCR, and the TCRdb table lists in-frame clones only, not all of them. The sample lists hundreds of thousands of clones; approximately 96% were seen once. The sequenced material came from naive CD8+ T cells sorted from blood. The receptors were sampled from a woman aged 25 to 39 in good health. Each CDR3 is given with its conserved first and last residue. A D gene is named only where the DNA matches it firmly. Size is omitted from some rows. Given values are once, few, many or a class for expanded clones.

D: .
J: TRBJ2-5
size: .
V: TRBV19
DNA: TGTGCCAGTAGTATTGTGGAACAAGAGACCCAGTACTTC
CDR3: CASSIVEQETQYF

D: TRBD2
J: TRBJ2-1
size: once
V: TRBV7-9
DNA: TGTGCCAGCAGCCCTAGCGGGATAGGGAATGAGCAGTTCTTC
CDR3: CASSPSGIGNEQFF

D: TRBD2
J: TRBJ2-7
size: .
V: TRBV28
DNA: TGTGCCAGCAGCCCAACTGTGGGACTAGCGGGATTATTCACCTACGAGCAGTACTTC
CDR3: CASSPTVGLAGLFTYEQYF

D: .
J: TRBJ2-3
size: .
V: TRBV7-9
DNA: TGTGCCAGCAGCTTAGGGCAGGGGCCCCTTTTGGATACGCAGTATTTT
CDR3: CASSLGQGPLLDTQYF

D: TRBD2
J: TRBJ2-1
size: .
V: TRBV7-8
DNA: TGTGCCAGCAGCTTAGAGGGACTAACTATTGATGAGCAGTTCTTC
CDR3: CASSLEGLTIDEQFF

D: TRBD1
J: TRBJ2-1
size: .
V: TRBV19
DNA: TGTGCCAGTAGTATGGGGACAGGGTCGAATGAGCAGTTCTTC
CDR3: CASSMGTGSNEQFF

D: TRBD2
J: TRBJ2-7
size: .
V: TRBV2
DNA: TGTGCCAGCAGGGGACTAGCGGGAAGCTACGAGCAGTACTTC
CDR3: CASRGLAGSYEQYF

D: TRBD2
J: TRBJ2-3
size: once
V: TRBV29-1
DNA: TGCAGCGTTGCCGCCCCCTGGCGGGAGGCCAGCACAGATACGCAGTATTTT
CDR3: CSVAAPWREASTDTQYF

D: TRBD2
J: TRBJ2-1
size: .
V: TRBV27
DNA: TGTGCCAGCAGGCCCTTCTCGTGGGCGGGAGGGGTGAATGAGCAGTTCTTC
CDR3: CASRPFSWAGGVNEQFF

D: TRBD1
J: TRBJ1-5
size: .
V: TRBV28
DNA: TGTGCCAGCAGTAGCACAGGGGTTAGCAATCAGCCCCAGCATTTT
CDR3: CASSSTGVSNQPQHF

D: .
J: TRBJ2-1
size: once
V: TRBV29-1
DNA: TGCAGCGTTGAAGGGGCCTACAATGAGCAGTTCTTC
CDR3: CSVEGAYNEQFF

D: .
J: TRBJ2-5
size: .
V: TRBV6-5
DNA: TGTGCCAGCAGTTACACCGGGTCGGAGGAGACCCAGTACTTC
CDR3: CASSYTGSEETQYF

D: .
J: TRBJ1-1
size: .
V: TRBV19
DNA: TGTGCCAGTGGAGCGAACACTGAAGCTTTCTTT
CDR3: CASGANTEAFF

D: TRBD1
J: TRBJ2-7
size: .
V: TRBV7-3
DNA: TGTGCCAGCAGCTTCGACAGGGGCCCCTACGAGCAGTACTTC
CDR3: CASSFDRGPYEQYF

D: .
J: TRBJ1-1
size: .
V: TRBV28
DNA: TGTGCCAGCACGCTTATCGGGAACACTGAAGCTTTCTTT
CDR3: CASTLIGNTEAFF

D: .
J: TRBJ1-4
size: .
V: TRBV25-1
DNA: TGTGCCAGCAGTGAACGGACATCCCTTAAAGAAAAACTGTTTTTT
CDR3: CASSERTSLKEKLFF

D: .
J: TRBJ2-7
size: once
V: TRBV5-1
DNA: TGCGCCAGCAGCTCAGGGGCAATATCCTACGAGCAGTACTTC
CDR3: CASSSGAISYEQYF

D: .
J: TRBJ2-1
size: .
V: TRBV19
DNA: TGTGCCAGTAGTACGTCCGGGACCATTTACAATGAGCAGTTCTTC
CDR3: CASSTSGTIYNEQFF

D: TRBD1
J: TRBJ1-4
size: .
V: TRBV7-9
DNA: TGTGCCAGCAGCGAACCCGGACAGGGGTGGGAAAAACTGTTTTTT
CDR3: CASSEPGQGWEKLFF

D: TRBD1
J: TRBJ1-5
size: .
V: TRBV27
DNA: TGTGCCAGCAGCCGGGGAACAGGGGGGAATCAGCCCCAGCATTTT
CDR3: CASSRGTGGNQPQHF

D: .
J: TRBJ2-5
size: .
V: TRBV7-9
DNA: TGTGCCAGCAGACCCCCCAGGGGCTTCCAAGAGACCCAGTACTTC
CDR3: CASRPPRGFQETQYF

D: .
J: TRBJ2-7
size: .
V: TRBV6-5
DNA: TGTGCCAGCAGTTACTCGTCAGGGCCCAACTCCTACGAGCAGTACTTC
CDR3: CASSYSSGPNSYEQYF

D: .
J: TRBJ2-1
size: .
V: TRBV9
DNA: TGTGCCAGCAGCCCATACAGGGTCGGCTCCTACAATGAGCAGTTCTTC
CDR3: CASSPYRVGSYNEQFF

D: .
J: TRBJ2-5
size: .
V: TRBV28
DNA: TGTGCCAGCAGTTCGGAAGTCAACCAAGAGACCCAGTACTTC
CDR3: CASSSEVNQETQYF

D: .
J: TRBJ1-1
size: .
V: TRBV5-4
DNA: TGTGCCAGCAGCTCTAATACAGGGATGAACACTGAAGCTTTCTTT
CDR3: CASSSNTGMNTEAFF

D: TRBD2
J: TRBJ2-1
size: .
V: TRBV27
DNA: TGTGCCAGCAGTCCAGGGACTAGCGCTTACAATGAGCAGTTCTTC
CDR3: CASSPGTSAYNEQFF

D: .
J: TRBJ2-7
size: .
V: TRBV5-5
DNA: TGTGCCAGCAGCTTCGACAGAGGACCCTACGAGCAGTACTTC
CDR3: CASSFDRGPYEQYF

D: .
J: TRBJ2-7
size: once
V: TRBV6-5
DNA: TGTGCCAGCAGTTACTCGTTCAGGCCCTACGAGCAGTACTTC
CDR3: CASSYSFRPYEQYF

D: .
J: TRBJ2-3
size: .
V: TRBV14
DNA: TGTGCCAGCAGCCAAGTTTTACGAGATACGCAGTATTTT
CDR3: CASSQVLRDTQYF

D: TRBD1
J: TRBJ1-2
size: .
V: TRBV27
DNA: TGTGCCAGCAGTTTATTTTTGTCGGCAGGGGGCGAGGGGGACTATGGCTACACCTTC
CDR3: CASSLFLSAGGEGDYGYTF

D: TRBD2
J: TRBJ2-1
size: .
V: TRBV4-1
DNA: TGCGCCAGCAGCCAAGTCGCTCGCGGGAGCTCCTACAATGAGCAGTTCTTC
CDR3: CASSQVARGSSYNEQFF

D: .
J: TRBJ2-7
size: .
V: TRBV6-5
DNA: TGTGCCAGCAGTTACAGGGGAGATCGCTCCTACGAGCAGTACTTC
CDR3: CASSYRGDRSYEQYF

D: .
J: TRBJ2-7
size: .
V: TRBV2
DNA: TGTGCCAGCAGTGAATCGCAAGCCGTTTCCTACGAGCAGTACTTC
CDR3: CASSESQAVSYEQYF

D: .
J: TRBJ2-7
size: .
V: TRBV10-1
DNA: TGCGCCAGCAGTGCCAACCCATCACTAGGGCCTGCAGGCAACGAGCAGTACTTC
CDR3: CASSANPSLGPAGNEQYF

D: TRBD2
J: TRBJ2-7
size: once
V: TRBV28
DNA: TGTGCCAGCAGGGAAGCGGGAGGAGATTACGAGCAGTACTTC
CDR3: CASREAGGDYEQYF

D: TRBD2
J: TRBJ2-3
size: once
V: TRBV19
DNA: TGTGCCAGTAGTACGGGACTAGCGGGAGGGCGTTTCACAGATACGCAGTATTTT
CDR3: CASSTGLAGGRFTDTQYF

D: TRBD2
J: TRBJ2-3
size: .
V: TRBV7-9
DNA: TGTGCCAGCAGCCTAGGACTAGCGGAAGTCACAGATACGCAGTATTTT
CDR3: CASSLGLAEVTDTQYF

D: .
J: TRBJ2-1
size: .
V: TRBV6-5
DNA: TGTGCCAGCAGCTACGCAGGAAATGAGCAGTTCTTC
CDR3: CASSYAGNEQFF

D: .
J: TRBJ1-2
size: .
V: TRBV15
DNA: TGTGCCACCAGCAGAGATCTTGGGCCTCGGGGCTACACCTTC
CDR3: CATSRDLGPRGYTF

D: TRBD2
J: TRBJ2-7
size: .
V: TRBV4-1
DNA: TGCGCCAGCAGCCAACCGACTAGCGGGAGCTACGAGCAGTACTTC
CDR3: CASSQPTSGSYEQYF

D: TRBD2
J: TRBJ2-1
size: .
V: TRBV5-1
DNA: TGCGCCAGCAGCTTGGGACTAGCGGGAGGCGGGAATGAGCAGTTCTTC
CDR3: CASSLGLAGGGNEQFF

D: .
J: TRBJ1-1
size: .
V: TRBV5-6
DNA: TGTGCCAGCAGCTTAGACCTGAACACTGAAGCTTTCTTT
CDR3: CASSLDLNTEAFF

D: .
J: TRBJ1-1
size: .
V: TRBV25-1
DNA: TGTGCCAGCAGTGAAGCGTCTGAAGCTTTCTTT
CDR3: CASSEASEAFF

D: .
J: TRBJ1-6
size: .
V: TRBV19
DNA: TGTGCCAGTAGTTGGACAGAGAATTCACCCCTCCACTTT
CDR3: CASSWTENSPLHF

D: .
J: TRBJ1-1
size: .
V: TRBV4-1
DNA: TGCGCCAGCAGCCAAGGGGTCATGAACACTGAAGCTTTCTTT
CDR3: CASSQGVMNTEAFF

D: TRBD2
J: TRBJ2-5
size: .
V: TRBV7-9
DNA: TGTGCCAGCAGCTTGAGACTAGCGGACGTACAAGAGACCCAGTACTTC
CDR3: CASSLRLADVQETQYF

D: .
J: TRBJ1-3
size: .
V: TRBV5-1
DNA: TGCGCCAGCAGCTTGGAAGACAGAGCTGGAAACACCATATATTTT
CDR3: CASSLEDRAGNTIYF

D: .
J: TRBJ2-7
size: .
V: TRBV27
DNA: TGTGCCAGCAGTTTGCAGGGCGCCAACTACGAGCAGTACTTC
CDR3: CASSLQGANYEQYF

D: .
J: TRBJ2-7
size: once
V: TRBV28
DNA: TGTGCCAGCAGTACTAGACTGAGCAGGACCTACGAGCAGTACTTC
CDR3: CASSTRLSRTYEQYF

D: .
J: TRBJ2-7
size: .
V: TRBV5-4
DNA: TGTGCCAGCGGAAGCCTAGGGCCGTTAGAGCAGTACTTC
CDR3: CASGSLGPLEQYF